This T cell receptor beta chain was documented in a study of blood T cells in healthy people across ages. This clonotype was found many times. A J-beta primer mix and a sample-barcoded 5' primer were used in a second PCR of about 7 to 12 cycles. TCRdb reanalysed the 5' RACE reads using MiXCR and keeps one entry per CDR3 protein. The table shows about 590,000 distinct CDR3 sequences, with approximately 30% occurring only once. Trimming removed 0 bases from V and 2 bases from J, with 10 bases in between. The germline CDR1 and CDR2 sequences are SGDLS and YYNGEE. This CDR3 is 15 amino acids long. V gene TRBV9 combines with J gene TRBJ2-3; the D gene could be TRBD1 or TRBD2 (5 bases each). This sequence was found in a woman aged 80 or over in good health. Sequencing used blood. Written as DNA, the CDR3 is TGTGCCAGCAGCGTAGGGATAGGGACCACAGATACGCAGTATTTT. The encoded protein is CASSVGIGTTDTQYF.